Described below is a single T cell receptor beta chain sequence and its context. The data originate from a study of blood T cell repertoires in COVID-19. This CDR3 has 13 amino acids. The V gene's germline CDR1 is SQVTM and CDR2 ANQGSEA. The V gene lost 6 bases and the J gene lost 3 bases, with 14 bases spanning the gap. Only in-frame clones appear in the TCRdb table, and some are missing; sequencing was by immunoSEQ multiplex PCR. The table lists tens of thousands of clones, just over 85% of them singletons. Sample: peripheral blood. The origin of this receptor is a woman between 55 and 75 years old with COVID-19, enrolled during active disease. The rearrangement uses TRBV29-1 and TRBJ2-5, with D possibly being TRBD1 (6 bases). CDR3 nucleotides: TGCAGCGTGGTGGGGTCAGGGGAAGAGACCCAGTACTTC. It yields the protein CSVVGSGEETQYF.